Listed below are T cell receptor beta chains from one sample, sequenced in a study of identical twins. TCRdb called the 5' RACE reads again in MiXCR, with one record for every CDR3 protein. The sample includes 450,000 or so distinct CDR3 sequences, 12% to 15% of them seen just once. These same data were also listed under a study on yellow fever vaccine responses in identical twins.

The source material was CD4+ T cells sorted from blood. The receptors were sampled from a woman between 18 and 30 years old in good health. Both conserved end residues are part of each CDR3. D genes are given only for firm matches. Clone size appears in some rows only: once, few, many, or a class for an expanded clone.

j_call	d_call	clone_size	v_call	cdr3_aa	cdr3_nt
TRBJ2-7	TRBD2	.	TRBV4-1	CASRELAGGNFYEQYF	TGCGCCAGCAGAGAACTAGCGGGAGGGAATTTCTACGAGCAGTACTTC
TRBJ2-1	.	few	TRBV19	CASSNAGVNEQFF	TGTGCCAGTAGCAACGCCGGGGTCAACGAGCAGTTCTTC
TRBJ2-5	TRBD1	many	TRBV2	CASSEGTGVETQYF	TGTGCCAGCAGTGAGGGGACAGGGGTAGAGACCCAGTACTTC
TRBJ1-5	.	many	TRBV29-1	CSVDGGFDQPQHF	TGCAGCGTTGACGGGGGGTTCGATCAGCCCCAGCATTTT
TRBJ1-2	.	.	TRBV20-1	CSARRAGALYGYTF	TGCAGTGCTAGGCGGGCAGGGGCTCTTTATGGCTACACCTTC
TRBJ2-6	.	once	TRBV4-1	CASSQDMSSGANVLTF	TGCGCCAGCAGCCAAGATATGAGCTCTGGGGCCAACGTCCTGACTTTC
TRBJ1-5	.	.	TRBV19	CASSISGGQPQHF	TGTGCCAGTAGTATTAGTGGCGGTCAGCCCCAGCATTTT
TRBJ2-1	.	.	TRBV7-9	CASSLVAGPSYNEQFF	TGTGCCAGCAGCTTAGTTGCGGGACCCTCCTACAATGAGCAGTTCTTC
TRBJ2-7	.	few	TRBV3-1	CATGMISSYEQYF	TGTGCCACCGGGATGATTAGCTCCTACGAGCAGTACTTC
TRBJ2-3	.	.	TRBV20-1	CSARDPQGPETDTQYF	TGCAGTGCTAGAGATCCGCAGGGCCCTGAAACAGATACGCAGTATTTT
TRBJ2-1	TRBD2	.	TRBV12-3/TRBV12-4	CASSTVSGGTSHEQFF	TGTGCCAGCAGTACCGTTAGCGGGGGTACTAGCCATGAGCAGTTCTTC
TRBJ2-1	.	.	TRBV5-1	CASSQQNPGSYNEQFF	TGCGCCAGCAGCCAGCAAAACCCGGGAAGCTACAATGAGCAGTTCTTC
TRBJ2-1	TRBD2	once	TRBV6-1	CASTPGLTHNNEQFF	TGTGCCAGCACCCCGGGACTAACCCATAACAATGAGCAGTTCTTC
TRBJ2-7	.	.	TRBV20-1	CSARVGMGLEPHEQYF	TGCAGTGCTAGAGTAGGAATGGGACTCGAGCCCCACGAGCAGTACTTC
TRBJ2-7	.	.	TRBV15	CATSTADRGNSYEQYF	TGTGCCACCAGCACCGCTGACAGAGGGAACTCCTACGAGCAGTACTTC